Listed below are T cell receptor beta chains from one sample, sequenced in a study of blood T cell repertoires in COVID-19. Using immunoSEQ multiplex PCR, the repertoire was profiled, and TCRdb retains in-frame clones only, with some absent. The sample lists 43,000 or so clones; 87% were seen once. The sequenced sample was peripheral blood. The receptors come from a woman older than 75 with active COVID-19. CDR3s include the opening cysteine and the closing phenylalanine or tryptophan. D genes are given only for firm matches. Rows may omit the clone size; those that give it use once, few, many or a size class.

V gene,D gene,J gene,clone size,CDR3 DNA,CDR3 protein
TRBV6-6,TRBD2,TRBJ2-3,NA,TGTGCCAGCAGTTTCCCAGCGGGGGGGACAGATACGCAGTATTTT,CASSFPAGGTDTQYF
TRBV2,TRBD2,TRBJ2-1,NA,TGTGCCAGCAGTGAAGCGCGGGCGGGGAGGGGCAATGAGCAGTTCTTC,CASSEARAGRGNEQFF
TRBV25-1,TRBD1,TRBJ1-4,NA,TGTGCCAGCATCTCCGACAGGGGTGGTGAAAAACTGTTTTTT,CASISDRGGEKLFF
TRBV18,NA,TRBJ2-7,NA,TGTGCCAGCTCACCACCGAGACCCATAGGGGTTTCCTACGAGCAGTACTTC,CASSPPRPIGVSYEQYF
TRBV9,NA,TRBJ1-1,NA,TGTGCCAGCAGCCGCTCCTCGAGCCCGAACACTGAAGCTTTCTTT,CASSRSSSPNTEAFF
TRBV6-5,TRBD1,TRBJ1-6,NA,TGTGCCAGCAGCAGACAGGGAACTGGGCGTTCACCCCTCCACTTT,CASSRQGTGRSPLHF
TRBV7-9,NA,TRBJ2-7,NA,TGTGCCAGCAGCTTAGCGCGGTCTCACAACCCCCGTGAAGCCGACGAGCAGTACTTC,CASSLARSHNPREADEQYF
TRBV30,TRBD1,TRBJ2-5,NA,TGTGCCTGGAGTGGACCCGGGACAGGGGGTCAAGAGACCCAGTACTTC,CAWSGPGTGGQETQYF
TRBV6-6,NA,TRBJ1-6,once,TGTGCCACCCTCGGTTCTTTGAGTTCACCCCTCCACTTT,CATLGSLSSPLHF
TRBV6-5,NA,TRBJ1-2,NA,TGTGCCAGCAGTTACTCACAGGGCGCTACCTACACCTTC,CASSYSQGATYTF
TRBV9,TRBD1,TRBJ1-1,NA,TGTGCCAGCAGCGCGGGACAGGGGAAAAGAGCTGAAGCTTTCTTT,CASSAGQGKRAEAFF
TRBV4-1,TRBD2,TRBJ2-3,NA,TGCGCCAGCAGCCAAGACGGGACTAGCGGGGGGAGTACAGATACGCAGTATTTT,CASSQDGTSGGSTDTQYF
TRBV2,NA,TRBJ2-3,NA,TGTGCCAGCAGAGGTAGAGGCTGGGATACGCAGTATTTT,CASRGRGWDTQYF
TRBV7-2,NA,TRBJ2-7,NA,TGTGCCAGCAACCAACAGGGCTACGAGCAGTACTTC,CASNQQGYEQYF
TRBV7-9,NA,TRBJ1-2,NA,TGTGCCAGCAGCTTAGACGTTAGGGAGAACACCTTC,CASSLDVRENTF
TRBV14,TRBD1,TRBJ2-7,NA,TGTGCCAGCAGCCAAGATCTTGGACAGGGGCCCTACGAGCAGTACTTC,CASSQDLGQGPYEQYF
TRBV6-2/TRBV6-3,TRBD1,TRBJ2-7,NA,TGTGCCAGCAGTTACCGGCCGGGACAGGGCTACGAGCAGTACTTC,CASSYRPGQGYEQYF
TRBV6-2/TRBV6-3,NA,TRBJ1-5,NA,TGTGCCAGCAGTTACTCGCGCGGTTTCAATCAGCCCCAGCATTTT,CASSYSRGFNQPQHF
TRBV28,TRBD1,TRBJ1-4,NA,TGTGCCAGCAGTTCCCCGATGACAGGGACTAATGAAAAACTGTTTTTT,CASSSPMTGTNEKLFF
TRBV11-2,NA,TRBJ2-3,NA,TGTGCCAGCAGCCCGGGTGTTGGATCGGAGACAGATACGCAGTATTTT,CASSPGVGSETDTQYF
TRBV4-1,NA,TRBJ2-3,NA,TGCGCCAGCAGCCAAACCACGACAGGCTATAGCACAGATACGCAGTATTTT,CASSQTTTGYSTDTQYF